This T cell receptor beta chain emerged from a study of blood T cell repertoires in COVID-19 (dated by TCRdb to the early 2020s). Study-level background: Samples covering the acute and convalescent phases of COVID-19 were provided by collaborators in the United States, Italy and Spain. The material from the prospective study consisted of cDNA or gDNA derived from T cells, B-cell-depleted T cells, or PBMCs. Subjects who had been exposed to COVID-19, were actively infected with it, or had recovered from it provided the deeply sampled blood TCRbeta repertoires that made up the dataset. A freely available public database, intended as a resource for researchers studying the immune response to SARS-CoV-2, is where the repertoires were released. Samples came from the ongoing ImmuneRACE study (first 160 participants) plus 1,254 subjects from 6 global collaborators. Sample metadata almost always included a de-identified subject ID, COVID-19 status, age in years and sex. Where HLA class I and class II types were available, the types were taken from metadata supplied by the sample provider, not from assay-based typing. Here is what the overall study found, with its caveats: The amount of clinical and demographic metadata varied by source and participant and was provided uncurated.

TCRbeta CDR3 regions were amplified from genomic DNA by means of the immunoSEQ Assay, a bias-controlled multiplex PCR. In the source study's methods: The number of nucleated cells in each sample was estimated from the amplification of reference gene primers within the assay. To quantify the absolute abundance of each unique TCRbeta CDR3 rearrangement, sequence reads were collapsed and filtered. Productive Simpson clonality was computed per sample as the square root of Simpson's diversity index over productive rearrangements. TCRdb limited this immuneACCESS table to in-frame rearrangements with V and J called. A share of clones is missing; checked studies link under half to unresolved V genes, and the rest is unexplained. V and J calls and clone size are as listed in that table; D and trimming were resolved from the DNA. Counted in this sample were fewer than 150,000 clones; around 85% of them appeared once. The biggest ten clones account for approximately 5.1% of the sample.

V is clipped by 4 bases and J by 3 bases, and the sequence between their germline boundaries is 12 bases long. CDR1 KGHSH and CDR2 LQKENI are derived from the germline V gene. The CDR3 measures 15 amino acids from cysteine to phenylalanine. The kept DNA is CDR3 alone, 45 bases in frame from the first base. In Seattle, one collaborating source enrolled patients while the infection was active and tracked those patients longitudinally over the course of disease. Each collaborating institution followed its own protocols to collect whole blood in K2EDTA tubes. Collaborator samples were shipped for TCRbeta analysis as frozen whole blood, isolated PBMCs, or DNA extracted from either sample type. On this clone itself: The antigen it recognizes is unknown. Per-nucleotide qualities are absent, and no much larger clonotype sits a single base away.

Sequenced material: peripheral blood. The chain was built from TRBV18 and TRBJ1-4, with the D gene too uncertain to name. This sequence originates from an older woman with COVID-19, enrolled during active disease. CDR3 region: CASSRLTVANEKLFF. The sequenced DNA: TGTGCCAGCTCACGGCTTACCGTGGCTAATGAAAAACTGTTTTTT. Extended through the reference TRBV18 and TRBJ1-4 proteins, this CDR3 yields the full variable domain: NAGVMQNPRHLVRRRGQEARLRCSPMKGHSHVYWYRQLPEEGLKFMVYLQKENIIDESGMPKERFSAEFPKEGPSILRIQQVVRGDSAAYFCASSRLTVANEKLFFGSGTQLSVL.